This passage covers 27 T cell receptor beta chains from one sample sequenced in a study of T-cell memory formation after mild COVID-19. TCRdb reanalysed the 5' RACE reads using MiXCR and keeps one entry per CDR3 protein. The table lists 35,000 to 45,000 distinct CDR3 sequences, 7.3% of them singletons. Sequences were obtained from PBMCs or a T cell subset sorted from them (not recorded which). Receptor source: a man aged 18 to 30 who had mild COVID-19 (a few samples of this study predate the infection). Cell type and time point are not known.

This clonotype was detected ten times or more. A read error may account for a junction end that differs from germline. The rearrangement links TRBV7-7 to TRBJ2-1, with 11 bases matching TRBD1. CDR3 size: 15 residues. Germline values: CDR1 SSHAT, CDR2 FNYEAQ (reference sequence). CDR3 bases: TGTGCTAGCAGCTTGGGACAGGGGGCCTACAATGAGCAGTTCTTC. As protein: CASSLGQGAYNEQFF.

This clonotype was counted only a few times. The chain links TRBV7-8 to TRBJ2-5, with 10 bases identical to TRBD1. The germline V gene has CDR1 SGHVS and CDR2 FQNEAQ. Trimming cost V 5 bases and J 4 bases; bases outside gene matches: 10. CDR3 length: 16 residues. The CDR3 loop reads CASSRRTGGEGETQYF. The CDR3 DNA sequence: TGTGCCAGCAGCCGGCGGACAGGGGGTGAGGGAGAGACCCAGTACTTC. Drawing the rest from reference TRBV7-8 and TRBJ2-5, the complete variable domain is GAGVSQSPRYKVAKRGQDVALRCDPISGHVSLFWYQQALGQGPEFLTYFQNEAQLDKSGLPSDRFFAERPEGSVSTLKIQRTQQEDSAVYLCASSRRTGGEGETQYFGPGTRLLVL.

The rearrangement joins TRBV30 to TRBJ1-1; TRBD1 might be the D (6 bases). Germline V CDR1 and CDR2: GTSNPN, SVGIG (reference sequence). The CDR3 has 11 residues. Trimming shortened V by 0 bases and J by 10 bases, and 9 bases separated the two germline ends. The CDR3 sequence is CAWSVQGIAFF. The CDR3 bases are TGTGCCTGGAGTGTACAGGGAATAGCTTTCTTT.

This clonotype was observed at least ten times. This CDR3 is CASSLQRGYEQYF. The CDR3 nucleotides read TGTGCCAGCAGCTTACAGCGGGGTTACGAGCAGTACTTC. The V gene is TRBV7-2, the J gene TRBJ2-7; TRBD2 matches 7 bases. CDR3 length equals 13 residues. Germline loops: CDR1 SGHTA, CDR2 FQGNSA. The ends lost 2 bases at V and 4 bases at J; junction bases unmatched: 2.

The genes are TRBV7-2 and TRBJ2-5; TRBD1 might be the D (5 bases). CDR1 is SGHTA and CDR2 is FQGNSA in the germline V gene. This CDR3 is 14 amino acids long. Deletions cut 6 bases from V and 2 bases from J, with 13 bases between. CDR3 DNA sequence: TGTGCCAGCAGGTTCAAGGGGCCTCAAGAGACCCAGTACTTC. Translated, it gives CASRFKGPQETQYF.

The V gene is TRBV10-3, the J gene TRBJ2-2; 8 bases line up with TRBD2. The trim removed 10 bases at V and 5 bases at J, leaving 6 bases unmatched. Germline CDR1 ENHRY, CDR2 SYGVKD. The CDR3 has 13 amino acids. The CDR3 spells CATGRGGTGELFF. CDR3 nucleotides: TGTGCCACTGGTCGGGGGGGAACCGGGGAGCTGTTTTTT.

This chain connects TRBV20-1 to TRBJ1-2; the D gene is possibly TRBD1 (6 bases). Germline loops: CDR1 DFQATT, CDR2 SNEGSKA (reference sequence). This CDR3 region has 13 residues. V lost 4 bases to trimming and J lost 0 bases, with 9 bases between them. CDR3 coding DNA: TGCAGTGCTAAGGGGGGAGCTAACTATGGCTACACCTTC. Protein sequence: CSAKGGANYGYTF.

In its sample, this clonotype ranks as medium-sized. V usage is TRBV12-3 or TRBV12-4 and J usage is TRBJ2-5, with 8 bases fitting TRBD2. This CDR3 contains 15 residues. With 3 bases clipped from V and 1 base from J, the junction kept 4 bases outside the gene matches. CDR3 region: CASSLMSGGQETQYF. DNA for the CDR3: TGTGCCAGCAGTTTGATGAGCGGGGGCCAAGAGACCCAGTACTTC.

The chain employs TRBV5-5 and TRBJ1-1; no clear D. Trimming took 4 bases from V and 1 from J, leaving 17 bases between them. Germline V gene lookup returns CDR1 SGHKS and CDR2 YYEKEE (reference sequence). The CDR3 length is 16 residues. DNA for the CDR3: TGTGCCAGCAGCCACCTGACGACCAACCGGAACACTGAAGCTTTCTTT. This codes for CASSHLTTNRNTEAFF.

This clonotype appeared a few times. V gene TRBV20-1 combines with J gene TRBJ2-5; D not certain. Germline values: CDR1 DFQATT, CDR2 SNEGSKA (reference sequence). Trimming removed 6 bases from V and 5 bases from J, with 13 bases in between. The CDR3 extends over 12 amino acids. CDR3 loop: CSARLGFETQYF. The DNA for the CDR3 is TGCAGTGCAAGACTCGGTTTTGAGACCCAGTACTTC.

This clonotype appeared a few times. The chain couples TRBV20-1 to TRBJ2-5; TRBD2 aligns across 13 bases. Germline CDR1 reads DFQATT; CDR2 reads SNEGSKA (reference sequence). This CDR3 contains 15 residues. Trimming at V came to 5 bases and at J to 2 bases, leaving 5 bases not matched to a gene. The CDR3 sequence is CSAEKTSGGQETQYF. The CDR3 DNA reads as TGCAGTGCTGAAAAGACTAGCGGGGGGCAAGAGACCCAGTACTTC.

The table lists this clonotype with many counts. V is TRBV20-1 and J is TRBJ1-6, with TRBD1 identical over 7 bases. The junction had 4 bases not matched to a gene; V was cut back by 4 bases and J by 10 bases. CDR1 is DFQATT and CDR2 is SNEGSKA in the germline V gene (reference sequence). This CDR3 region has 12 residues. The CDR3 sequence is CSAMNRGSPLHF. CDR3 nucleotides: TGCAGTGCTATGAACAGGGGCTCACCCCTCCACTTT.

This clonotype was observed a few times. The chain employs TRBV28 and TRBJ2-4, with D possibly matching TRBD2 (7 bases). The germline V and J ends were trimmed by 7 bases and 3 bases, with 19 bases remaining between them. In germline, CDR1 is MDHEN, CDR2 SYDVKM. This CDR3 has 16 residues. The CDR3 DNA sequence: TGTGCCAGCACCCCTCCGGGGGGCCGGAGCAAAAACATTCAGTACTTC. Its translation: CASTPPGGRSKNIQYF.

J is TRBJ1-5 and V is TRBV20-1; D is ambiguous. Trimming shortened V by 3 bases and J by 4 bases, and 10 bases separated the two germline ends. The CDR3 extends over 13 amino acids. Germline V gene sequence: CDR1 DFQATT, CDR2 SNEGSKA (reference sequence). DNA for the CDR3: TGCAGTGCTAGGGTCGCCACTAATCAGCCCCAGCATTTT. It is translated as CSARVATNQPQHF.

This clonotype was counted between two and nine times. J is TRBJ1-5 and V is TRBV7-2; D is uncertain. V lost 3 bases, J lost 12 bases, and 12 bases lay in between. Germline V gene sequence: CDR1 SGHTA, CDR2 FQGNSA. The CDR3 sequence is 12 residues long. The DNA of the CDR3 is TGTGCCAGCAGCTTTACTTCTGCAAACCAGCATTTT. It yields the protein CASSFTSANQHF. Full variable domain (remainder filled in from reference TRBV7-2 and TRBJ1-5): GAGVSQSPSNKVTEKGKDVELRCDPISGHTALYWYRQSLGQGLEFLIYFQGNSAPDKSGLPSDRFSAERTGGSVSTLTIQRTQQEDSAVYLCASSFTSANQHFGDGTRLSIL.

A few counts support this clonotype. The chain links TRBV5-6 to TRBJ2-7, with a tentative D call TRBD2 (6 bases). The V gene lost 6 bases and the J gene lost 5 bases, with 15 bases spanning the gap. The CDR3 covers 13 residues. In germline, CDR1 is SGHDT, CDR2 YYEEEE. CDR3 nucleotide sequence: TGTGCCAGCATGAATCGGGGGTTAAACGAGCAGTACGTC. Its translation: CASMNRGLNEQYV.

This clonotype was counted at least ten times. The germline gene is not matched at one end of the junction; a read error may be the cause. The chain combines TRBV5-1 with TRBJ2-3; 9 positions match TRBD2. The CDR3 totals 14 residues. Germline loops: CDR1 SGHRS, CDR2 YFSETQ. CDR3 loop: CASSPGTSKDTQYF. The CDR3 DNA reads as TGCGCCAGCAGCCCCGGGACTAGCAAAGATACGCAGTATTTT.

This clonotype is a singleton in its sample. This chain uses TRBV6-2 or TRBV6-3 with TRBJ1-2, with unresolved D. CDR1 is MNHEY and CDR2 is SVGEGT in the germline V gene. This CDR3 is built from 15 residues. Trimming pared 6 bases from V and 4 bases from J, leaving 18 bases between. The chain's CDR3 is CASSRMDSKGYGYTF. Here the CDR3 DNA reads TGTGCCAGCAGCCGCATGGATTCAAAGGGCTATGGCTACACCTTC.

The sample holds many counts of this clonotype. The chain combines TRBV5-1 with TRBJ2-7; D is unresolved. Germline loops: CDR1 SGHRS, CDR2 YFSETQ. The CDR3 extends over 12 amino acids. Trimming shortened V by 0 bases and J by 3 bases, and 4 bases separated the two germline ends. For the CDR3, the DNA is TGCGCCAGCAGCTTGGACTACTACGAGCAGTACTTC. It encodes CASSLDYYEQYF.

This clonotype turned up a few times. The rearrangement joins TRBV5-1 to TRBJ2-5; 7 bases agree with TRBD1. This CDR3 has 14 amino acids. Germline assignment: CDR1 SGHRS and CDR2 YFSETQ. J was trimmed by 7 bases and V by 1 base; bases with no gene match: 7. Here the CDR3 reads CASSLTTGMVTQYF. The DNA of the CDR3 is TGCGCCAGCAGCTTGACGACAGGGATGGTGACCCAGTACTTC. Filled out from reference TRBV5-1 and TRBJ2-5, the complete variable domain reads KAGVTQTPRYLIKTRGQQVTLSCSPISGHRSVSWYQQTPGQGLQFLFEYFSETQRNKGNFPGRFSGRQFSNSRSEMNVSTLELGDSALYLCASSLTTGMVTQYFGPGTRLLVL.

The chain carries TRBV20-1 and TRBJ2-3; D gene ambiguous. V lost 3 bases, J lost 4 bases, and 8 bases lay in between. The CDR3 length is 12 residues. The germline V gene encodes CDR1 DFQATT and CDR2 SNEGSKA (reference sequence). The CDR3 protein is CSARAAPDTQYF. CDR3 nucleotides: TGCAGTGCTAGGGCGGCACCAGATACGCAGTATTTT.

This clonotype was detected ten times or more. J is TRBJ1-1 and V is TRBV5-1; a weak D match, TRBD1 (6 bases). The germline CDR1 and CDR2 sequences are SGHRS and YFSETQ. The V end was cut by 4 bases, the J end by 4 bases, with 17 bases between. The CDR3 covers 15 residues. CDR3 coding DNA: TGCGCCAGCAGCCCCTCACAGGGTATGGGCACTGAAGCTTTCTTT. It is translated as CASSPSQGMGTEAFF. The complete variable domain, with remaining parts taken from reference TRBV5-1 and TRBJ1-1, reads KAGVTQTPRYLIKTRGQQVTLSCSPISGHRSVSWYQQTPGQGLQFLFEYFSETQRNKGNFPGRFSGRQFSNSRSEMNVSTLELGDSALYLCASSPSQGMGTEAFFGQGTRLTVV.

This clonotype was seen more than once but under ten times. The chain couples TRBV5-5 to TRBJ2-1; 8 bases agree with TRBD1. The V segment lost 5 bases and the J segment 3 bases; nucleotides outside the gene matches: 7. CDR1 is SGHKS and CDR2 is YYEKEE in the germline V gene (reference sequence). The CDR3 has 15 amino acids. The chain's CDR3 is CASRPGTGHYNEQFF. The CDR3 DNA reads as TGTGCCAGCAGACCCGGGACAGGACACTACAATGAGCAGTTCTTC.

This clonotype was recorded at least ten times. The chain recombines TRBV4-1 with TRBJ2-1, with TRBD2 matching over 8 bases. The CDR3 consists of 15 residues. V was clipped by 0 bases and J by 9 bases; unmatched bases: 7. Germline loops: CDR1 MGHRA, CDR2 YSYEKL. DNA of the CDR3: TGCGCCAGCAGCCAAGATTCCGGGGGGGCCGGTGAGCAGTTCTTC. Amino acids: CASSQDSGGAGEQFF.

V and J are TRBV18 and TRBJ2-1; D not certain. The CDR3 contains 14 residues. Trimming shortened V by 2 bases and J by 14 bases, and 19 bases separated the two germline ends. Germline values: CDR1 KGHSH, CDR2 LQKENI. DNA of the CDR3: TGTGCCAGCTCACCAAGGCCCTTGCACGCCGAGGAGTTCTTC. Its protein is CASSPRPLHAEEFF. Supplemented by reference TRBV18 and TRBJ2-1, the full variable domain reads NAGVMQNPRHLVRRRGQEARLRCSPMKGHSHVYWYRQLPEEGLKFMVYLQKENIIDESGMPKERFSAEFPKEGPSILRIQQVVRGDSAAYFCASSPRPLHAEEFFGPGTRLTVL.

This clonotype has just a few counts. The chain joins TRBV6-2 or TRBV6-3 to TRBJ2-4, with D perhaps TRBD1 (7 bases). The CDR3 spans 16 residues. The germline V gene has CDR1 MNHEY and CDR2 SVGEGT. Between the trimmed V and J ends, which lost 2 bases and 5 bases, there was a span of 16 bases. CDR3 protein: CASSYPRQGGENIQYF. The DNA of the CDR3 is TGTGCCAGCAGTTACCCTCGACAGGGCGGGGAAAACATTCAGTACTTC.

This clonotype was seen many times. The chain has TRBV2 and TRBJ2-5; no clear D. The V gene lost 6 bases and the J gene lost 5 bases, with 7 bases spanning the gap. This CDR3 comprises 11 residues. CDR1 SNHLY and CDR2 FYNNEI come from the germline V gene. In DNA, the CDR3 is TGTGCCAGCAGGATTGGGGAGACCCAGTACTTC. It yields the protein CASRIGETQYF.